This TCR beta chain derives from a study of T cells after yellow fever vaccination. Looking at the study overall: The authors prepared low-cell-number fractions using SMART-Seq v4 Ultra Low Input.

MiXCR, applied by TCRdb to the 5' RACE reads, yields one record per CDR3 protein. The table includes about 230,000 distinct CDR3 sequences, roughly 6.3% detected once. This clonotype was picked up many times. Its target is not known. The CDR3 is 14 residues long. The V gene lost 5 bases and the J gene lost 2 bases, with 12 bases spanning the gap. Germline assignment: CDR1 LGHNA and CDR2 YSLEER. Study results and limitations: Reappearing after the booster were most of the clones from primary vaccination (about 96% CD4, 88% CD8). Although most clonotypes did not, a small share appeared in both CD4 and CD8 compartments.

The material was CD4+ T cells sorted from PBMCs, obtained on the day of the yellow fever booster vaccination. The sequence was obtained from a man in his thirties or forties who received the YFV17D yellow fever vaccine. This chain connects TRBV4-3 to TRBJ1-1, with unresolved D. The CDR3 sequence is CASSAQWGNTEAFF. DNA for the CDR3: TGCGCCAGCAGCGCCCAGTGGGGTAACACTGAAGCTTTCTTT.